This T cell receptor (beta chain) originates from a study of beta chain features in type 1 diabetes. General study results and limits: Reads derived from cDNA could over-represent cells showing high TCR expression. Type 1 diabetes patients had moderately but significantly shorter TCRB CDR3s in all four CD4+ subsets.

There are 14 residues in the CDR3. Germline V gene sequence: CDR1 SGHTS, CDR2 YDEGEE. V shed 0 bases and J 4 bases; nucleotides not matched to a gene: 2. This clone was observed a handful of times. The antigen remains unidentified. Without exception, sorted populations had purity beyond 95%. cDNA synthesis used the whole RNA isolate, giving expressed TCRB sequences. Naive, central memory and regulatory T cell samples yielded around 3.4 million reads on average. Measured with immunoSEQ multiplex PCR; TCRdb has only the in-frame clones, and not every one. The data contain about 660,000 clones, 11% to 15% of them singletons.

The sequence was obtained from a man younger than 35 with type 1 diabetes. Input material: naive CD4+ T cells from blood. This sequence joins TRBV5-8 and TRBJ1-2; 8 bases align to TRBD1. CDR3 region: CASSLVDRGYGYTF. The CDR3 DNA is TGTGCCAGCAGCTTGGTTGACAGGGGCTATGGCTACACCTTC.